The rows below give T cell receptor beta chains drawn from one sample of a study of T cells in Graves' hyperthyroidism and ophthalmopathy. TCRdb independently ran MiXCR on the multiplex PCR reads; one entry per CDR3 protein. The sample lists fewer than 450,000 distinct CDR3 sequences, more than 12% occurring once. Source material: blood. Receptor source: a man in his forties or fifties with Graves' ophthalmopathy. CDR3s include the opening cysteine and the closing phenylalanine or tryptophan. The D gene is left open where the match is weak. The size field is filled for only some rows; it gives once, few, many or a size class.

CDR3aa: CASSPTEETQYF
CDR3nt: TGTGCCAGCAGCCCTACCGAAGAGACCCAGTACTTC
d_gene: NA
v_gene: TRBV6-2/TRBV6-3
abundance: many
j_gene: TRBJ2-5

CDR3aa: CASSHTGQRNTEAFF
CDR3nt: TGTGCCAGCAGCCATACAGGACAGCGAAACACTGAAGCTTTCTTT
d_gene: NA
v_gene: TRBV11-3
abundance: many
j_gene: TRBJ1-1

CDR3aa: CASRHDTIRAYYGYTF
CDR3nt: TGTGCCAGCAGGCACGACACGATCAGGGCCTACTATGGCTACACCTTC
d_gene: NA
v_gene: TRBV28
abundance: many
j_gene: TRBJ1-2

CDR3aa: CASSSRLARNNEQFF
CDR3nt: TGTGCCAGCTCATCCCGACTAGCGAGAAACAATGAGCAGTTCTTC
d_gene: TRBD2
v_gene: TRBV18
abundance: many
j_gene: TRBJ2-1

CDR3aa: CASSLVLRQGGDEQFF
CDR3nt: TGTGCCAGCAGCTTAGTCCTTCGGCAGGGAGGGGATGAGCAGTTCTTC
d_gene: TRBD2
v_gene: TRBV13
abundance: many
j_gene: TRBJ2-1

CDR3aa: CASMDGAGEQYF
CDR3nt: TGTGCCAGCATGGACGGGGCGGGGGAGCAGTACTTC
d_gene: NA
v_gene: TRBV6-1
abundance: NA
j_gene: TRBJ2-7

CDR3aa: CASSDQGGGETQYF
CDR3nt: TGTGCCAGCAGTGATCAAGGGGGAGGAGAGACCCAGTACTTC
d_gene: NA
v_gene: TRBV6-1
abundance: many
j_gene: TRBJ2-5

CDR3aa: CASSRGQGSNTEAFF
CDR3nt: TGTGCCAGTAGTAGAGGACAGGGATCGAACACTGAAGCTTTCTTT
d_gene: TRBD1
v_gene: TRBV19
abundance: few
j_gene: TRBJ1-1

CDR3aa: CASSLVWDSDSNQPQHF
CDR3nt: TGTGCCAGCAGCTTAGTTTGGGACAGTGATAGCAATCAGCCCCAGCATTTT
d_gene: TRBD1
v_gene: TRBV7-9
abundance: many
j_gene: TRBJ1-5

CDR3aa: CASSLGDLNNEQFF
CDR3nt: TGTGCCAGCAGCTTAGGGGACCTTAACAATGAGCAGTTCTTC
d_gene: NA
v_gene: TRBV7-6
abundance: many
j_gene: TRBJ2-1

CDR3aa: CASRGSSGRSSGDTQYF
CDR3nt: TGTGCCAGCAGAGGCTCATCCGGACGGTCATCGGGAGATACGCAGTATTTT
d_gene: NA
v_gene: TRBV2
abundance: many
j_gene: TRBJ2-3

CDR3aa: CAWSRGRGAHQPQHF
CDR3nt: TGTGCCTGGAGTCGGGGGCGGGGGGCCCATCAGCCCCAGCATTTT
d_gene: NA
v_gene: TRBV30
abundance: many
j_gene: TRBJ1-5

CDR3aa: CASSLSIWGGSEAFF
CDR3nt: TGTGCCAGCAGCCTTAGTATATGGGGGGGCTCTGAAGCTTTCTTT
d_gene: NA
v_gene: TRBV9
abundance: few
j_gene: TRBJ1-1

CDR3aa: CAVDRGGHEQFF
CDR3nt: TGTGCCGTAGACCGGGGGGGTCATGAGCAGTTCTTC
d_gene: TRBD2
v_gene: TRBV24-1
abundance: many
j_gene: TRBJ2-1

CDR3aa: CSAPSAGGPGYEQFF
CDR3nt: TGCAGTGCTCCCTCGGCGGGAGGGCCGGGGTATGAGCAGTTCTTC
d_gene: TRBD2
v_gene: TRBV20-1
abundance: many
j_gene: TRBJ2-1

CDR3aa: CASSTGTGNYEQYF
CDR3nt: TGTGCCAGCAGCACGGGGACAGGAAACTACGAGCAGTACTTC
d_gene: TRBD1
v_gene: TRBV11-2
abundance: many
j_gene: TRBJ2-7

CDR3aa: CSASPGHTEAFF
CDR3nt: TGCAGTGCTAGCCCGGGCCACACTGAAGCTTTCTTT
d_gene: NA
v_gene: TRBV20-1
abundance: many
j_gene: TRBJ1-1

CDR3aa: CASSAIPAIYEQYF
CDR3nt: TGTGCCAGCAGTGCGATTCCGGCCATCTACGAGCAGTACTTC
d_gene: NA
v_gene: TRBV27
abundance: many
j_gene: TRBJ2-7

CDR3aa: CSARPLGLAGAGETQYF
CDR3nt: TGCAGTGCTAGACCTTTGGGACTAGCGGGAGCGGGAGAGACCCAGTACTTC
d_gene: TRBD2
v_gene: TRBV20-1
abundance: many
j_gene: TRBJ2-5

CDR3aa: CASSPPIGSGSYNEQFF
CDR3nt: TGTGCCAGCTCACCGCCCATAGGAAGCGGCTCCTACAATGAGCAGTTCTTC
d_gene: NA
v_gene: TRBV18
abundance: many
j_gene: TRBJ2-1

CDR3aa: CSARVPNYGYTF
CDR3nt: TGCAGTGCTAGAGTGCCAAACTATGGCTACACCTTC
d_gene: NA
v_gene: TRBV20-1
abundance: many
j_gene: TRBJ1-2

CDR3aa: CSVEWQTSYGYTF
CDR3nt: TGCAGCGTTGAATGGCAGACCTCCTATGGCTACACCTTC
d_gene: NA
v_gene: TRBV29-1
abundance: NA
j_gene: TRBJ1-2

CDR3aa: CASSTPRTSGTDEQYF
CDR3nt: TGTGCCAGCAGTACCCCTCGGACTAGCGGGACGGACGAGCAGTACTTC
d_gene: TRBD2
v_gene: TRBV28
abundance: few
j_gene: TRBJ2-7

CDR3aa: CATSDLDGEQYF
CDR3nt: TGTGCCACCAGTGATTTGGACGGCGAGCAGTACTTC
d_gene: NA
v_gene: TRBV24-1
abundance: many
j_gene: TRBJ2-7

CDR3aa: CASRETGLARNEQFF
CDR3nt: TGTGCCAGTAGGGAGACGGGACTAGCGAGGAATGAGCAGTTCTTC
d_gene: TRBD2
v_gene: TRBV19
abundance: NA
j_gene: TRBJ2-1

CDR3aa: CASTRAPGLAGGRETQYF
CDR3nt: TGTGCCAGCACCCGAGCCCCGGGACTAGCGGGAGGTCGTGAGACCCAGTACTTC
d_gene: TRBD2
v_gene: TRBV11-2
abundance: NA
j_gene: TRBJ2-5

CDR3aa: CATRQGGLDNTIYF
CDR3nt: TGTGCCACCCGCCAGGGAGGATTAGATAACACCATATATTTT
d_gene: NA
v_gene: TRBV28
abundance: few
j_gene: TRBJ1-3

CDR3aa: CASSRQAGAGANVLTF
CDR3nt: TGTGCCAGCTCACGACAAGCGGGTGCTGGGGCCAACGTCCTGACTTTC
d_gene: NA
v_gene: TRBV18
abundance: NA
j_gene: TRBJ2-6

CDR3aa: CASRQNPGQRLYEQYF
CDR3nt: TGCGCCAGCAGACAAAATCCGGGACAGCGTCTCTACGAGCAGTACTTC
d_gene: TRBD1
v_gene: TRBV5-1
abundance: many
j_gene: TRBJ2-7

CDR3aa: CASSTSGTTTYEQYF
CDR3nt: TGTGCCAGCAGCACTTCTGGGACTACCACCTACGAGCAGTACTTC
d_gene: TRBD2
v_gene: TRBV7-9
abundance: many
j_gene: TRBJ2-7

CDR3aa: CASSIGGVHNEQFF
CDR3nt: TGCGCCAGCAGCATAGGGGGCGTCCACAATGAGCAGTTCTTC
d_gene: TRBD1
v_gene: TRBV4-1
abundance: NA
j_gene: TRBJ2-1

CDR3aa: CASSPRTLSRETQYF
CDR3nt: TGTGCCAGCAGCCCTCGGACGTTATCTCGGGAGACCCAGTACTTC
d_gene: NA
v_gene: TRBV7-8
abundance: many
j_gene: TRBJ2-5

CDR3aa: CASSEAGEETQYF
CDR3nt: TGTGCCAGCAGTGAAGCCGGGGAAGAGACCCAGTACTTC
d_gene: NA
v_gene: TRBV2
abundance: many
j_gene: TRBJ2-5

CDR3aa: CASRTTSGSYNEQFF
CDR3nt: TGTGCCAGCAGGACAACTAGCGGGAGCTACAATGAGCAGTTCTTC
d_gene: TRBD2
v_gene: TRBV7-6
abundance: many
j_gene: TRBJ2-1

CDR3aa: CASSPGLAGIYVQYF
CDR3nt: TGTGCCAGCAGCCCAGGACTAGCGGGAATCTACGTGCAGTACTTC
d_gene: TRBD2
v_gene: TRBV13
abundance: NA
j_gene: TRBJ2-7

CDR3aa: CAIRQGAGGYTF
CDR3nt: TGTGCCATCAGACAGGGGGCTGGAGGCTACACCTTC
d_gene: TRBD1
v_gene: TRBV10-3
abundance: few
j_gene: TRBJ1-2

CDR3aa: CAAQARAYPDTQYF
CDR3nt: TGTGCCGCCCAAGCGAGGGCTTATCCAGATACGCAGTATTTT
d_gene: NA
v_gene: TRBV27
abundance: NA
j_gene: TRBJ2-3

CDR3aa: CASSLGTEYNEQFF
CDR3nt: TGTGCCAGCAGCTTAGGGACAGAATACAATGAGCAGTTCTTC
d_gene: NA
v_gene: TRBV7-2
abundance: NA
j_gene: TRBJ2-1

CDR3aa: CASSLVSGTAEQYF
CDR3nt: TGTGCCAGCAGCTTAGTGTCGGGGACGGCAGAGCAGTACTTC
d_gene: NA
v_gene: TRBV7-6
abundance: many
j_gene: TRBJ2-7

CDR3aa: CASSLTQGYGYTF
CDR3nt: TGTGCCAGCAGTTTAACCCAGGGTTACGGCTACACCTTC
d_gene: NA
v_gene: TRBV28
abundance: NA
j_gene: TRBJ1-2

CDR3aa: CASSLGRLGVAKNIQYF
CDR3nt: TGTGCCAGCAGCTTAGGAAGGTTGGGGGTAGCCAAAAACATTCAGTACTTC
d_gene: NA
v_gene: TRBV7-8
abundance: many
j_gene: TRBJ2-4